The entry that follows covers one T cell receptor beta chain sequence. The record originates from a study of cytomegalovirus exposure and HLA in healthy donors. The CDR3 contains 14 residues. Germline values: CDR1 SGHTS, CDR2 YDEGEE. V lost 7 bases, J lost 4 bases, and 8 bases stayed unmatched. This PCR relied on a set of 60 Vbeta primers and 13 Jbeta primers. TCRdb's copy holds only in-frame clones and misses some; the assay was immunoSEQ multiplex PCR. The table shows about 180,000 clones, with about 80% occurring only once. This chain connects TRBV5-8 to TRBJ2-7; the match to TRBD2 covers 10 bases. The sequencing sample was made of PBMCs. The clonotype was recovered from a man in his forties in good health and CMV-seropositive. The CDR3 is CASLKREGFYEQYF. In DNA, the CDR3 is TGTGCCAGCTTGAAGCGGGAGGGCTTTTACGAGCAGTACTTC.